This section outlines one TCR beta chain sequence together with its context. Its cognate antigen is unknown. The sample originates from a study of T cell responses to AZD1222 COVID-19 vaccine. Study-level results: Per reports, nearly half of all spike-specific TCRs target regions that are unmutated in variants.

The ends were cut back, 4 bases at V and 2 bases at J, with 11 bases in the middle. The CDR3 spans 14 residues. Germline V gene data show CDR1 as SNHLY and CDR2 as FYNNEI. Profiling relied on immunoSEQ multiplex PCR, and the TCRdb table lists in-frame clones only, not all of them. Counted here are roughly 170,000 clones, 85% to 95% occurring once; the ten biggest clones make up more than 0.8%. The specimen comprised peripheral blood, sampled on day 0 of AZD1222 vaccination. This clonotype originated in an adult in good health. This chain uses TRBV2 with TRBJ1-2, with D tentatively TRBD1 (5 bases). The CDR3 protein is CASSGDEGNYGYTF. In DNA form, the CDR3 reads TGTGCCAGCAGTGGGGATGAGGGGAACTATGGCTACACCTTC.